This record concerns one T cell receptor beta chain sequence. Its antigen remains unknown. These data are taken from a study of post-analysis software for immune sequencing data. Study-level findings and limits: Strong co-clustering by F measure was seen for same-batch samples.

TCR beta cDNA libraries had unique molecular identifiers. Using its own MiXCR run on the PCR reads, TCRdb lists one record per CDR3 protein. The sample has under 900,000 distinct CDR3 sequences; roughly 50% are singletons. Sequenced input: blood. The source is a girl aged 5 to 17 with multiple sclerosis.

CDR3 in DNA: TGCAGTGCGGGGGCCCAAGAGACCCAGTACTTC. Its protein is CSAGAQETQYF. The V call is TRBV20-1, the J call TRBJ2-5; perhaps TRBD1 as D (6 bases). CDR1 and CDR2 from the germline V gene are DFQATT and SNEGSKA (reference sequence). Trimming took off 6 bases at V and 1 base at J, with 6 bases between the two ends. This CDR3 has 11 residues.